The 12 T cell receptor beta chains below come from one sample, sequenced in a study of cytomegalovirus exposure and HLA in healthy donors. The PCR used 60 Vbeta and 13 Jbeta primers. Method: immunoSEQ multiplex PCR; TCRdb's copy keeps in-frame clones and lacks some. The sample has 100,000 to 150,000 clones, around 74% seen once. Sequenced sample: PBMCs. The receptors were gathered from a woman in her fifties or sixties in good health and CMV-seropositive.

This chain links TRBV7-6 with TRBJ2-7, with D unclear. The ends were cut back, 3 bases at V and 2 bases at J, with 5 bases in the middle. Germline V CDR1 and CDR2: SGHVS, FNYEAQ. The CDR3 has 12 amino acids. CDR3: CASSFSPYEQYF. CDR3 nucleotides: TGTGCCAGCAGCTTCTCCCCCTACGAGCAGTACTTC.

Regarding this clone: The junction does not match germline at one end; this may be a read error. For the CDR3, the DNA is TGTGTCAGTAAAGAAGACAGGCGCTATAATTCACCCCTCCACTTT. Protein: CVSKEDRRYNSPLHF. The chain carries TRBV19 and TRBJ1-6; a possible D gene is TRBD1 (6 bases). CDR1 is LNHDA, CDR2 SQIVND, per germline (reference sequence). CDR3 length: 15 amino acids. Full variable domain (missing parts from reference TRBV19 and TRBJ1-6): DGGITQSPKYLFRKEGQNVTLSCEQNLNHDAMYWYRQDPGQGLRLIYYSQIVNDFQKGDIAEGYSVSREKKESFPLTVTSAQKNPTAFYLCVSKEDRRYNSPLHFGNGTRLTVT.

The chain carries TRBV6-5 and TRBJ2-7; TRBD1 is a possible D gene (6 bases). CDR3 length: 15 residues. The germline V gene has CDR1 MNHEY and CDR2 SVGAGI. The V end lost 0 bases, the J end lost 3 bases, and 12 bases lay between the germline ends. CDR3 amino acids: CASSYSTGPGYEQYF. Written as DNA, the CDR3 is TGTGCCAGCAGTTACTCGACAGGCCCGGGCTACGAGCAGTACTTC.

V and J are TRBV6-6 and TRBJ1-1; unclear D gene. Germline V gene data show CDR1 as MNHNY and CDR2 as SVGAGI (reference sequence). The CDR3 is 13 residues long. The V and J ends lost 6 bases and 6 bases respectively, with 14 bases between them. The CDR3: CASSVDTYAEAFF. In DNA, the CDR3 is TGTGCCAGCAGCGTCGACACCTACGCTGAAGCTTTCTTT.

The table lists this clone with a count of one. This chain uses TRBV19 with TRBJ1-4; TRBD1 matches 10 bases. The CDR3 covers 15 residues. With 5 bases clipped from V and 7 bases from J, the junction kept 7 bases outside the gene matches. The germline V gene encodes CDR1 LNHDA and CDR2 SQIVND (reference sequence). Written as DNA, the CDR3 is TGTGCCAGTAGTGATCGACAGGGGGCGGCTGAAAAACTGTTTTTT. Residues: CASSDRQGAAEKLFF.

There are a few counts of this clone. In DNA, the CDR3 is TGTGCCAGCAGCTCCGGACAAAAAGATCAGCCCCAGCATTTT. Amino acids: CASSSGQKDQPQHF. This chain links TRBV7-9 with TRBJ1-5; possibly TRBD1 for D (5 bases). CDR3 length: 14 residues. CDR1 SEHNR and CDR2 FQNEAQ come from the germline V gene (reference sequence). V was pared by 4 bases and J by 5 bases, with 12 bases between.

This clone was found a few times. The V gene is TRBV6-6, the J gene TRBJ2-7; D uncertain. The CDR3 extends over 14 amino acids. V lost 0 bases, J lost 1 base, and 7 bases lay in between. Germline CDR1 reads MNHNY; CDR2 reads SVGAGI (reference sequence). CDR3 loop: CASSYSARSYEQYF. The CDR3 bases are TGTGCCAGCAGTTACTCGGCCAGGTCCTACGAGCAGTACTTC.

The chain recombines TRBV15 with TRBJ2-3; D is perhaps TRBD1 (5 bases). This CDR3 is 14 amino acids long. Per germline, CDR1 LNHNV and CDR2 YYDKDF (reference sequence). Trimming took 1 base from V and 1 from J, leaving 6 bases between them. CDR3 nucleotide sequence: TGTGCCACCAGCAGAGTACAGGGCACAGATACGCAGTATTTT. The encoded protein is CATSRVQGTDTQYF.

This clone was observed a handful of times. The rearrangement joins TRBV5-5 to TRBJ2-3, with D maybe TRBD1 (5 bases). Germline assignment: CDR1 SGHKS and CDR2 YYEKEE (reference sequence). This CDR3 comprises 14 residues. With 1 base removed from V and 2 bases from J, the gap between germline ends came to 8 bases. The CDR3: CASSLLGDTDTQYF. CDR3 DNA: TGTGCCAGCAGCTTGCTAGGGGACACAGATACGCAGTATTTT.

The CDR3 DNA follows: TGTGCCAGCAGGCAGGGTCTCGGCACAGATACGCAGTATTTT. This encodes CASRQGLGTDTQYF. The chain employs TRBV28 and TRBJ2-3, with a tentative D call TRBD1 (5 bases). Germline V CDR1 and CDR2: MDHEN, SYDVKM. V lost 6 bases, J lost 1 base, and 11 bases lay in between. There are 14 residues in the CDR3.

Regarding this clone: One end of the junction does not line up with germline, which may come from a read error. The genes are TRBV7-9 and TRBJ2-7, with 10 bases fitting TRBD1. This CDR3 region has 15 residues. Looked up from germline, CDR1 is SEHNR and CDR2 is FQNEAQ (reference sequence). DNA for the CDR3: TGTGCCAGCAGCTTAGACGTGACAGGGGGCGCGTCGCTGCACTTC. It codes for CASSLDVTGGASLHF.

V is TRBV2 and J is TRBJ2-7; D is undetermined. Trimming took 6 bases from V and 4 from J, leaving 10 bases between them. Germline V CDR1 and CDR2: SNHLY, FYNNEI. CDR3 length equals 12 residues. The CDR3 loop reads CASRSRSYEQYF. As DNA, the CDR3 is TGTGCCAGCAGGTCTCGGTCATACGAGCAGTACTTC.